These 16 T cell receptor beta chains were all obtained from the same sample, sequenced in a study of blood T cell repertoires in COVID-19. Produced via immunoSEQ multiplex PCR; TCRdb's table is partial and in-frame only. Found here are about 170,000 clones, around 84% of them singletons; the top ten hold roughly 14%. The sequenced sample was peripheral blood. The receptor set was obtained from a woman aged 65 to 85 with COVID-19, enrolled during active disease.

The chain has TRBV5-6 and TRBJ1-2, with TRBD1 matching 8 bases. Germline V gene lookup returns CDR1 SGHDT and CDR2 YYEEEE. The CDR3 consists of 13 residues. V gave up 5 bases and J gave up 3 bases; unmatched junction bases: 3. The DNA of the CDR3 is TGTGCCAGCAGGATGACAGGGGACTATGGCTACACCTTC. This codes for CASRMTGDYGYTF.

The chain couples TRBV6-1 to TRBJ2-7; D remains unclear. Trimming left V 3 bases short and J 2 bases short, with 11 bases between. This CDR3 is 14 amino acids long. Germline-derived CDR1 and CDR2 are MNHNS and SASEGT. CDR3 region: CASSDEPGPYEQYV. DNA of the CDR3: TGTGCCAGCAGTGATGAGCCGGGTCCCTACGAGCAGTACGTC.

V usage is TRBV18 and J usage is TRBJ1-2; D gene unclear. Germline CDR1 KGHSH, CDR2 LQKENI. The CDR3 spans 15 residues. V was pared by 1 base and J by 4 bases, with 13 bases between. The CDR3 bases are TGTGCCAGCTCACCACTGGCTAGTTTGGGCTATGGCTACACCTTC. Residues: CASSPLASLGYGYTF.

J is TRBJ1-1 and V is TRBV2; no definite D call. Per germline, CDR1 SNHLY and CDR2 FYNNEI. The CDR3 extends over 16 amino acids. Trimming pared 7 bases from V and 0 bases from J, leaving 18 bases between. In DNA, the CDR3 is TGTGCCAGCACTTTGTCGGGTCGTCGGTTGAACACTGAAGCTTTCTTT. This sequence encodes CASTLSGRRLNTEAFF.

The rearrangement joins TRBV18 to TRBJ2-7, with D possibly being TRBD1 (6 bases). The CDR3 spans 14 residues. V lost 3 bases and J lost 0, with 9 bases in between. Germline V gene lookup returns CDR1 KGHSH and CDR2 LQKENI. Here the CDR3 reads CASSPQTGSYEQYF. DNA for the CDR3: TGTGCCAGCTCACCCCAGACAGGCTCCTACGAGCAGTACTTC.

In its sample, this clone was seen a few times. For the CDR3, the DNA is TGCGCCAGCAGCCAAGAGGAGCTAACGGGAGGGGTGACAGATACGCAGTATTTT. Translated, it gives CASSQEELTGGVTDTQYF. The V call is TRBV4-1, the J call TRBJ2-3; 8 bases line up with TRBD2. With 0 bases clipped from V and 3 bases from J, the junction kept 11 bases outside the gene matches. Germline CDR1 reads MGHRA; CDR2 reads YSYEKL. There are 18 residues in the CDR3.

The chain recombines TRBV18 with TRBJ1-1, with D unresolved. V dropped 3 bases and J dropped 5 bases, with 16 bases sitting between them. CDR1 KGHSH and CDR2 LQKENI come from the germline V gene. CDR3 length: 15 amino acids. CDR3: CASSPLAIKETEAFF. CDR3 nucleotides: TGTGCCAGCTCACCGTTGGCCATTAAGGAGACTGAAGCTTTCTTT.

V gene TRBV6-6 combines with J gene TRBJ2-1; possible D gene TRBD1, 6 bases. V was clipped by 6 bases and J by 0 bases, with 12 bases between them. CDR1 and CDR2 from the germline V gene are MNHNY and SVGAGI (reference sequence). CDR3 length: 15 residues. This CDR3 reads CASSSQGSSYNEQFF. The DNA of the CDR3 is TGTGCCAGCAGCTCCCAGGGGAGCTCCTACAATGAGCAGTTCTTC.

The rearrangement joins TRBV14 to TRBJ1-1; D is unresolved. The CDR3 extends over 15 amino acids. Trimming pared 0 bases from V and 6 bases from J, leaving 14 bases between. Germline values: CDR1 SGHDN, CDR2 FVKESK. The CDR3: CASSQDFGRSSEAFF. CDR3 sequence (DNA): TGTGCCAGCAGCCAAGATTTTGGCAGGTCCTCTGAAGCTTTCTTT.

The chain carries TRBV11-2 and TRBJ2-1, with TRBD2 identical over 8 bases. After removal of 5 bases from V and 5 bases from J, the junction contained 5 bases not matched to a gene. Germline V gene lookup returns CDR1 SGHAT and CDR2 FQNNGV. The CDR3 is 14 residues long. This chain's CDR3 is CASSLSGANNEQFF. CDR3 nucleotide sequence: TGTGCCAGCAGCCTTAGCGGGGCTAACAATGAGCAGTTCTTC. The full variable domain, its missing parts supplied by reference TRBV11-2 and TRBJ2-1, is EAGVAQSPRYKIIEKRQSVAFWCNPISGHATLYWYQQILGQGPKLLIQFQNNGVVDDSQLPKDRFSAERLKGVDSTLKIQPAKLEDSAVYLCASSLSGANNEQFFGPGTRLTVL.

This chain connects TRBV6-5 to TRBJ1-5; D perhaps matches TRBD1 (6 bases). Germline assignment: CDR1 MNHEY and CDR2 SVGAGI. CDR3 size: 11 residues. The CDR3 loop is CRGAGNQPQHF. The CDR3 nucleotides read TGTCGGGGGGCTGGCAATCAGCCCCAGCATTTT.

This clone was observed many times. This rearrangement joins TRBV5-1 to TRBJ2-1, with a possible D match to TRBD2 (6 bases). This CDR3 region has 16 residues. Per germline, CDR1 SGHRS and CDR2 YFSETQ. V was shortened by 0 bases and J by 7 bases, with 17 bases between the two germline ends. The CDR3 spells CASSLAVGGNLNEQFF. DNA for the CDR3: TGCGCCAGCAGCTTGGCCGTGGGCGGGAACTTGAATGAGCAGTTCTTC.

The chain is built from TRBV24-1 and TRBJ1-1; tentatively, D is TRBD1 (5 bases). Deletions cut 9 bases from V and 2 bases from J, with 15 bases between. In germline, CDR1 is KGHDR, CDR2 SFDVKD. This CDR3 has 14 residues. CDR3 nucleotides: TGTGCCACCGCCCAGGGCAGGGTAAACACTGAAGCTTTCTTT. Residues: CATAQGRVNTEAFF.

The CDR3 sequence is CASRRGREGSREQFF. The CDR3 nucleotides are TGTGCCAGCAGAAGAGGTCGGGAGGGGAGTCGCGAGCAGTTCTTC. The chain couples TRBV27 to TRBJ2-1; 8 bases are shared with TRBD2. V shed 6 bases, J shed 10 bases, and the junction held 14 bases outside the gene matches. Germline V CDR1 and CDR2: MNHEY, SMNVEV (reference sequence). The length of the CDR3 is 15 residues.

The chain carries TRBV28 and TRBJ1-2; possible D gene TRBD1, 6 bases. Germline CDR1 is MDHEN and CDR2 is SYDVKM. CDR3 size: 13 residues. The V end was cut by 3 bases, the J end by 4 bases, with 9 bases between. The CDR3 reads CASSLQGTYGYTF. DNA for the CDR3: TGTGCCAGCAGTTTGCAGGGGACCTATGGCTACACCTTC.

The gene calls are TRBV6-2 or TRBV6-3 and TRBJ2-3; 8 bases are a match to TRBD2. The CDR3 is 17 residues long. V was pared by 0 bases and J by 6 bases, with 11 bases of the junction left unmatched. Germline loops: CDR1 MNHEY, CDR2 SVGEGT. The DNA of the CDR3 is TGTGCCAGCAGTTACTCCATGAGCGGGGGCTTGCCGGATACGCAGTATTTT. This codes for CASSYSMSGGLPDTQYF.